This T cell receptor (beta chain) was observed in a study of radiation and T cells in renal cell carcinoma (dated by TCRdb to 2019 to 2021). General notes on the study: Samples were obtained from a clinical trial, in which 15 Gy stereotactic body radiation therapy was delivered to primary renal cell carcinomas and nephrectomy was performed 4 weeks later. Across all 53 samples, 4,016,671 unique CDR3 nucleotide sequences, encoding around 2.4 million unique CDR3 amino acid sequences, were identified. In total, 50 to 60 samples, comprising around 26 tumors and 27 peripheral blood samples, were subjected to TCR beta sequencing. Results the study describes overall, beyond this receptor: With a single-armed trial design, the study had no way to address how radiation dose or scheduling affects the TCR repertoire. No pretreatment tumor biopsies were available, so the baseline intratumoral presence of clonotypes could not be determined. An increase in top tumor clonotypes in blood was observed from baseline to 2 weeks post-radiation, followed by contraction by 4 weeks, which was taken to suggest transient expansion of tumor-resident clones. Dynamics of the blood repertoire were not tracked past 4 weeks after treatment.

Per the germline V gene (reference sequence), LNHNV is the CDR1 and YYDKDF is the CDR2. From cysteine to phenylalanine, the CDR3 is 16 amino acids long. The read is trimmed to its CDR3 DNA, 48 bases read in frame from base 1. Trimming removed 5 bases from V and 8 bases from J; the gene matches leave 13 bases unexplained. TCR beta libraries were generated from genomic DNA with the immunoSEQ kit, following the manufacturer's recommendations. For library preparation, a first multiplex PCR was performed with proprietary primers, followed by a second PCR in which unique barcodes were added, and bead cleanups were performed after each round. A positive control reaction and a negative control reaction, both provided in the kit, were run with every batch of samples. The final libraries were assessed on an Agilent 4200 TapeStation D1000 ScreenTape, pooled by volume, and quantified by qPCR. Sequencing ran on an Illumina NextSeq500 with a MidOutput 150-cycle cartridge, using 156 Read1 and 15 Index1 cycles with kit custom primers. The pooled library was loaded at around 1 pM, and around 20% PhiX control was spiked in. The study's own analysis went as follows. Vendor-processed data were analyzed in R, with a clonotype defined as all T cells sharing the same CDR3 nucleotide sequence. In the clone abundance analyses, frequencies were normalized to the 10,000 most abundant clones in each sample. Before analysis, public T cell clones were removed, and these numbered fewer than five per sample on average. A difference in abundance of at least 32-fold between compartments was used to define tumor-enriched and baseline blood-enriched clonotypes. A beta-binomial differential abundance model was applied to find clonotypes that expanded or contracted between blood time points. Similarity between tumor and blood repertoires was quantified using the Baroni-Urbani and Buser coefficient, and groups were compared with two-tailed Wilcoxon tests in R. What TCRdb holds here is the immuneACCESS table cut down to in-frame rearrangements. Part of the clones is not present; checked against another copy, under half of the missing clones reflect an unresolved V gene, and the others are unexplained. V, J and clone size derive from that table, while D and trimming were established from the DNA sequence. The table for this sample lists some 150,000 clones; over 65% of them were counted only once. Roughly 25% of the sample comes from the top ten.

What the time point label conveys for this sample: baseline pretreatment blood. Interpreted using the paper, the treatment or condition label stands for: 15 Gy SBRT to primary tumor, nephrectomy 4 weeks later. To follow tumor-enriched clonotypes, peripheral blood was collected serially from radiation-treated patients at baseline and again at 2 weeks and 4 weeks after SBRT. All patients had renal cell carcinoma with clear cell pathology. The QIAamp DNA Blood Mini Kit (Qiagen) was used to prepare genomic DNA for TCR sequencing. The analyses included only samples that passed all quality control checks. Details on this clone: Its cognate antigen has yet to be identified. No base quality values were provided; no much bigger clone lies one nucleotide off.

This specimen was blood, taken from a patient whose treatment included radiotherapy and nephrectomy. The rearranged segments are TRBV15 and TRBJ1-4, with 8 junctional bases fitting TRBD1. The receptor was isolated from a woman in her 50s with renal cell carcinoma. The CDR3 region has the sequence CATSARLGQGREKLFF. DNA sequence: TGTGCCACCAGCGCCCGACTCGGACAGGGAAGAGAAAAACTGTTTTTT.